The 15 T cell receptor beta chains given below trace back to one sample, sequenced in a study of graft-versus-host responses after intestinal transplantation (dated by TCRdb to about 2021). The library relied on the immunoSEQ multiplex PCR assay. Drawn from immuneACCESS, this table holds only the in-frame rearrangements with V and J called that TCRdb kept. Clones are partly lost; checked studies trace under half to an unresolved V gene and leave the rest unexplained. This sample lists roughly 89,000 clones; 90% to 95% were detected once. Clones ranked in the top ten supply over 0.15% of the sample. The antigens of these receptors remain unknown. The time point label corresponds to: cells obtained before transplantation from donor or recipient. The specimen comprised unstimulated CD4+ T cells sorted from spleen or lymph node cells, sampled before intestinal transplant. These receptors were taken from a human donor who received an intestinal transplant.

The CDR3 DNA is TGTGCCAGCAGCGTTCAGGGAGGCTCCTACAATGAGCAGTTCTTC. This translates into CASSVQGGSYNEQFF. The genes are TRBV9 and TRBJ2-1; D possibly corresponds to TRBD2 (6 bases). Trimming removed 2 bases from V and 0 bases from J, with 9 bases in between. CDR3 length: 15 residues. Germline V gives CDR1 SGDLS, CDR2 YYNGEE.

This chain connects TRBV9 to TRBJ2-5, with 8 bases identical to TRBD2. The CDR3 totals 13 residues. Losses at the gene ends were 0 bases for V and 7 bases for J; bases not matched to a gene: 2. Germline V gene lookup returns CDR1 SGDLS and CDR2 YYNGEE. The CDR3 reads CASSVAGGGTQYF. CDR3 coding DNA: TGTGCCAGCAGCGTAGCGGGAGGGGGGACCCAGTACTTC.

The genes are TRBV7-2 and TRBJ1-2; a weak D match, TRBD1 (5 bases). The V gene lost 1 base and the J gene lost 0 bases, with 9 bases spanning the gap. Germline lookup yields CDR1 SGHTA and CDR2 FQGNSA. This CDR3 is 15 amino acids long. The chain's CDR3 is CASSLGQPTNYGYTF. In DNA, the CDR3 is TGTGCCAGCAGCTTAGGACAGCCCACTAACTATGGCTACACCTTC.

The V gene is TRBV30, the J gene TRBJ2-3; 7 bases agree with TRBD1. Germline CDR1 reads GTSNPN; CDR2 reads SVGIG (reference sequence). Trimming removed 5 bases from V and 2 bases from J; junction bases left unmatched: 7. The CDR3 spans 14 residues. The CDR3 sequence is CAWSDRALTDTQYF. In DNA form, the CDR3 reads TGTGCCTGGTCCGACAGGGCCCTCACAGATACGCAGTATTTT.

This chain connects TRBV6-5 to TRBJ2-7; possible D gene TRBD2, 5 bases. The CDR3 length is 14 residues. Germline CDR1 is MNHEY and CDR2 is SVGAGI. The germline V and J ends were trimmed by 2 bases and 2 bases, with 10 bases remaining between them. CDR3 protein: CASSYDVGAYEQYF. CDR3 bases: TGTGCCAGCAGTTACGACGTGGGAGCCTACGAGCAGTACTTC.

The chain carries TRBV18 and TRBJ2-7; TRBD2 matches at 9 bases. The CDR3 is made up of 15 amino acids. The ends lost 3 bases at V and 5 bases at J; junction bases unmatched: 8. CDR1 KGHSH and CDR2 LQKENI come from the germline V gene. CDR3 sequence: CASSPGGGAYNEQYF. The CDR3 region has the DNA TGTGCCAGCTCACCCGGCGGGGGGGCCTACAACGAGCAGTACTTC.

This rearrangement joins TRBV7-9 to TRBJ1-1; D is possibly TRBD1 (6 bases). The CDR3 is made up of 17 amino acids. The V gene lost 3 bases and the J gene lost 1 base, with 18 bases spanning the gap. Germline V gene lookup returns CDR1 SEHNR and CDR2 FQNEAQ (reference sequence). The CDR3 DNA follows: TGTGCCAGCAGCTTCCCGTGGACAGTGGGGAAGAACACTGAAGCTTTCTTT. Encoded protein: CASSFPWTVGKNTEAFF.

The chain combines TRBV27 with TRBJ1-6; D possibly corresponds to TRBD1 (6 bases). The CDR3 has 15 residues. V gave up 5 bases and J gave up 8 bases, with 16 bases separating them. CDR1 is MNHEY, CDR2 SMNVEV, per germline (reference sequence). CDR3 protein: CASSQDRPQHSPLHF. CDR3 coding DNA: TGTGCCAGCAGTCAAGACAGGCCACAGCATTCACCCCTCCACTTT.

This clone was seen only once. The chain combines TRBV6-4 with TRBJ2-7; a possible D gene is TRBD2 (5 bases). Per germline, CDR1 MRHNA and CDR2 SNTAGT. The CDR3 is made up of 15 amino acids. V shed 6 bases and J shed 5 bases, with 20 bases lying between them. This CDR3 reads CASRAIFGNSDEQYF. CDR3 coding DNA: TGTGCCAGCAGGGCTATTTTCGGGAACAGCGACGAGCAGTACTTC.

The chain has TRBV27 and TRBJ2-7, with 10 bases lining up with TRBD2. V gave up 5 bases and J gave up 2 bases; unmatched junction bases: 6. CDR3 size: 15 residues. Germline lookup yields CDR1 MNHEY and CDR2 SMNVEV (reference sequence). Here the CDR3 reads CASSTRLAGPYEQYF. For the CDR3, the DNA is TGTGCCAGCAGTACCCGACTAGCGGGCCCCTACGAGCAGTACTTC.

The chain couples TRBV4-1 to TRBJ2-5, with TRBD2 matching over 12 bases. CDR3 length equals 16 residues. V shed 2 bases, J shed 7 bases, and the junction held 8 bases outside the gene matches. The germline V gene encodes CDR1 MGHRA and CDR2 YSYEKL. The CDR3, as DNA: TGCGCCAGCAGCCAAAGCATACCTAGCGGGGGGGGGACCCAGTACTTC. Translating gives CASSQSIPSGGGTQYF.

This clone was seen more than once but under ten times. The V and J genes are TRBV7-5 and TRBJ1-5; the table's TRBD1 call for D was not verified on the DNA. TRBV7-5 is classified as a pseudogene. The CDR3 is 14 residues long. The CDR3 region has the DNA TGTGCCAGAAGCTTAAAGTCAGACAATCAGCCCCAGCATTTT. Encoded protein: CARSLKSDNQPQHF.

The sample holds one count of this clone. The chain carries TRBV27 and TRBJ2-7; TRBD1 might be the D (6 bases). Trimming removed 6 bases from V and 3 bases from J, with 15 bases in between. CDR1 and CDR2 (germline): MNHEY, SMNVEV (reference sequence). The CDR3 runs to 14 residues. The CDR3 nucleotides are TGTGCCAGCAGCACAAGGCCAGGGGACTACGAGCAGTACTTC. Protein product: CASSTRPGDYEQYF.

This chain links TRBV6-1 with TRBJ1-4, with D maybe TRBD1 (6 bases). The CDR3 runs 15 residues. V was trimmed by 6 bases and J by 3 bases, leaving 14 bases between them. Looked up from germline, CDR1 is MNHNS and CDR2 is SASEGT. CDR3 sequence (DNA): TGTGCCAGCAGCCGTACAGGGCAAGCTAATGAAAAACTGTTTTTT. As protein: CASSRTGQANEKLFF.

This clone occurred a few times. V usage is TRBV19 and J usage is TRBJ2-7; 11 nucleotides line up with TRBD1. The trim removed 9 bases at V and 5 bases at J, leaving 9 bases unmatched. This CDR3 is 14 amino acids long. The germline CDR1 and CDR2 sequences are LNHDA and SQIVND (reference sequence). CDR3: CARPPGQGVDEQYF. The CDR3 DNA follows: TGTGCCAGACCCCCGGGACAGGGGGTCGACGAGCAGTACTTC.